This entry concerns a single T cell receptor beta chain. The CDR3 is 14 amino acids. The V segment lost 5 bases and the J segment 6 bases; nucleotides outside the gene matches: 8. Germline-derived CDR1 and CDR2 are SGHRS and YFSETQ. As to treatment: oral pan-JAK inhibitor, 5-10 mg twice daily. cDNA prepared by RNA extraction and subsequent reverse transcription served as the template for sequencing. Sequencing was performed with immunoSEQ multiplex PCR; in TCRdb, only in-frame clones are kept and a portion is missing. The sample includes about 42,000 clones, 65% of them seen just once. The sample is drawn from a study of CD8+ T cells in alopecia areata. Background on the study: A 6-month period off drug followed tofacitinib, which lasted 6 to 18 months.

The TCR was taken from a human donor with alopecia areata. The chain uses TRBV5-1 and TRBJ2-1; 7 bases agree with TRBD2. Sequenced material: CD8+ T cells sorted from blood, taken at week 4, from a patient treated with tofacitinib. CDR3 in DNA: TGCGCCAGCAGTTTTGGGGGGGAAGTCAATGAGCAGTTCTTC. Encoded protein: CASSFGGEVNEQFF.